This passage covers 21 T cell receptor beta chains from one sample sequenced in a study of identical twins (dated by TCRdb to 2015 to 2016). To prepare the library, 5' RACE was applied. For sequencing, an Illumina HiSeq 2000 was employed. The public reads were quality trimmed at Q25 with fastp and then assembled into clones with MiXCR by TCRdb, keeping productive beta chains. Rows matching on CDR3 protein sequence are summarized as one entry with the most common DNA and genes. In all, the sample holds 640,000 or so distinct CDR3 sequences, and over 5% of those were seen once. Around 2% of the sample comes from the top ten. Sequenced: naive T cells sorted from blood. Read against the paper, the sample's cell subset or site label means: cells isolated with a human naive T-cell isolation kit. Source of these receptors: a man younger than 30 in good health.

The V gene is TRBV5-6, the J gene TRBJ2-7; D ambiguous. This CDR3 contains 14 residues. CDR1 and CDR2 from the germline V gene are SGHDT and YYEEEE. The V end was cut by 4 bases, the J end by 0 bases, with 11 bases between. The CDR3 sequence is CASSQPPGSYEQYV. The DNA for the CDR3 is TGTGCCAGCAGCCAGCCCCCAGGCTCCTACGAGCAGTACGTC.

In its sample, this clonotype was seen many times. This chain uses TRBV20-1 with TRBJ1-5; 11 bases are a match to TRBD1. The trim removed 5 bases at V and 6 bases at J, leaving 6 bases unmatched. CDR3 length equals 14 residues. Germline V lookup: CDR1 DFQATT, CDR2 SNEGSKA (reference sequence). CDR3 DNA: TGCAGTGCTTCCCGGGACAGGGGGAGTCAGCCCCAGCATTTT. Protein product: CSASRDRGSQPQHF.

This clonotype was seen repeatedly, ten times or more. J is TRBJ2-1 and V is TRBV7-3; a possible D gene is TRBD2 (5 bases). V was pared by 1 base and J by 2 bases, with 12 bases between. This CDR3 is 16 amino acids long. The germline gives CDR1 SGHTA, CDR2 FQGTGA. CDR3 sequence reads: CASSLSPSHPYNEQFF. CDR3 nucleotide sequence: TGTGCCAGCAGCTTAAGTCCTAGCCACCCCTACAATGAGCAGTTCTTC. The variable domain in full, with the rest retrieved from reference TRBV7-3 and TRBJ2-1, is GAGVSQTPSNKVTEKGKYVELRCDPISGHTALYWYRQSLGQGPEFLIYFQGTGAADDSGLPNDRFFAVRPEGSVSTLKIQRTERGDSAVYLCASSLSPSHPYNEQFFGPGTRLTVL.

In this sample, this clonotype turned up many times. The rearrangement links TRBV4-2 to TRBJ2-7; 8 bases fit TRBD2. V dropped 1 base and J dropped 4; count of bases not matched to a gene: 3. Germline V gene data show CDR1 as LGHNA and CDR2 as YNFKEQ. The CDR3 contains 14 residues. CDR3 protein: CASSQVGTSYEQYF. As DNA, the CDR3 is TGTGCCAGCAGCCAAGTAGGGACTAGTTACGAGCAGTACTTC.

This clonotype was picked up a small number of times. The genes are TRBV6-5 and TRBJ1-2; perhaps TRBD1 as D (5 bases). V lost 2 bases and J lost 4, with 8 bases in between. This CDR3 is built from 13 residues. Germline lookup yields CDR1 MNHEY and CDR2 SVGAGI. CDR3 DNA sequence: TGTGCCAGCAGTTACGGGGGGTTCTATGGCTACACCTTC. Residues: CASSYGGFYGYTF.

This clonotype was found a few times. The rearrangement uses TRBV7-9 and TRBJ2-5, with TRBD1 matching 9 bases. Trimming cost V 6 bases and J 5 bases; bases outside gene matches: 10. Germline V gene sequence: CDR1 SEHNR, CDR2 FQNEAQ (reference sequence). There are 15 residues in the CDR3. For the CDR3, the DNA is TGTGCCAGCAGATCTCCGGGACAGGGCTTGGAGACCCAGTACTTC. This codes for CASRSPGQGLETQYF.

This clonotype was observed many times. The V call is TRBV12-3 or TRBV12-4, the J call TRBJ2-1, with TRBD2 matching over 14 bases. J lost 7 bases, V lost 6 bases, and 5 bases had no gene match. This CDR3 spans 15 amino acids. Written as DNA, the CDR3 is TGTGCCAGCAGCTACGGACTAGCGGGGGGTAATGAGCAGTTCTTC. Protein: CASSYGLAGGNEQFF.

The chain links TRBV6-2 or TRBV6-3 to TRBJ2-7; TRBD2 might be the D (5 bases). The V and J ends lost 8 bases and 0 bases respectively, with 14 bases between them. Germline V CDR1 and CDR2: MNHEY, SVGEGT. The length of the CDR3 is 14 residues. CDR3 coding DNA: TGTGCCAGCCAGAGGCCTGGGAGCTCCTACGAGCAGTACTTC. Translation gives CASQRPGSSYEQYF.

In its sample, this clonotype was seen many times. This chain joins TRBV7-6 and TRBJ1-5; D is unclear. This CDR3 has 12 amino acids. V lost 4 bases to trimming and J lost 3 bases, with 4 bases between them. CDR1 SGHVS and CDR2 FNYEAQ come from the germline V gene. The CDR3 loop reads CASSYLNQPQHF. The CDR3 nucleotides are TGTGCCAGCAGCTACCTCAATCAGCCCCAGCATTTT. Full variable domain (outside the CDR3, taken from reference TRBV7-6 and TRBJ1-5): GAGVSQSPRYKVTKRGQDVALRCDPISGHVSLYWYRQALGQGPEFLTYFNYEAQQDKSGLPNDRFSAERPEGSISTLTIQRTEQRDSAMYRCASSYLNQPQHFGDGTRLSIL.

Only a few counts were recorded for this clonotype. This sequence joins TRBV12-3 or TRBV12-4 and TRBJ2-1; possibly TRBD1 for D (7 bases). V dropped 6 bases and J dropped 9 bases, with 12 bases sitting between them. The CDR3 extends over 12 amino acids. The CDR3 sequence is CASSRGASEQFF. The DNA of the CDR3 is TGTGCCAGCAGCAGGGGGGCGAGTGAGCAGTTCTTC.

The genes are TRBV25-1 and TRBJ2-1; maybe TRBD2 (6 bases). Looked up from germline, CDR1 is MGHDK and CDR2 is SYGVNS. Trimming stripped 11 bases from V and 3 bases from J, with 11 bases between. CDR3 length equals 12 residues. The CDR3 loop reads CAVRGGYNEQFF. In DNA, the CDR3 is TGTGCCGTGAGGGGAGGCTACAATGAGCAGTTCTTC.

This clonotype appeared many times. The chain uses TRBV10-3 and TRBJ2-4; D is unresolved. The CDR3 covers 13 residues. Per the germline V gene, CDR1 is ENHRY and CDR2 is SYGVKD. V was trimmed by 5 bases and J by 1 base, leaving 6 bases between them. The CDR3 DNA reads as TGTGCCATCAGTCCACTTGCCAAAAACATTCAGTACTTC. It is translated as CAISPLAKNIQYF.

This clonotype was recorded a few times. The J gene is TRBJ2-1, the V gene TRBV5-1; no clear D gene. CDR3 length equals 13 residues. V was pared by 5 bases and J by 5 bases, with 11 bases between. Germline V lookup: CDR1 SGHRS, CDR2 YFSETQ. CDR3 protein: CASRGIRDNEQFF. Written as DNA, the CDR3 is TGCGCCAGCAGGGGAATCCGGGACAATGAGCAGTTCTTC.

This clonotype was observed at least ten times. The chain uses TRBV10-3 and TRBJ2-2; D gene unclear. Trimming cost V 5 bases and J 4 bases, with 2 bases left between them. Per the germline V gene, CDR1 is ENHRY and CDR2 is SYGVKD. The CDR3 extends over 11 amino acids. The CDR3 sequence is CAISPTGELFF. As DNA, the CDR3 is TGTGCCATCAGTCCCACCGGGGAGCTGTTTTTT.

This clonotype was recorded at least ten times. The V call is TRBV4-3, the J call TRBJ2-1; unclear D gene. The CDR3 contains 16 residues. V was pared by 0 bases and J by 6 bases, with 15 bases between. CDR1 is LGHNA and CDR2 is YSLEER in the germline V gene. CDR3 DNA: TGCGCCAGCAGCCAAGAACCGGGTCTGGGGTCCAATGAGCAGTTCTTC. Translating it yields CASSQEPGLGSNEQFF.

This clonotype was seen ten or more times. V usage is TRBV12-3 or TRBV12-4 and J usage is TRBJ2-3; no definite D call. V was pared by 8 bases and J by 3 bases, with 12 bases between. The CDR3 runs 13 residues. In DNA form, the CDR3 reads TGTGCCAGCTTCGTGGGCGGAACAGATACGCAGTATTTT. Translation: CASFVGGTDTQYF.

This clonotype was recorded at least ten times. The chain recombines TRBV10-3 with TRBJ2-7, with D perhaps TRBD2 (6 bases). V lost 11 bases, J lost 3 bases, and 20 bases lay in between. Germline CDR1 ENHRY, CDR2 SYGVKD. The CDR3 runs 14 residues. This CDR3 is CAAGSSEANYEQYF. CDR3 nucleotide sequence: TGTGCCGCCGGGAGCAGCGAGGCGAACTACGAGCAGTACTTC.

This clonotype was found a few times. The chain combines TRBV4-3 with TRBJ2-1; 12 bases fit TRBD2. Per germline, CDR1 LGHNA and CDR2 YSLEER. This CDR3 has 15 amino acids. The V segment lost 4 bases and the J segment 10 bases; nucleotides outside the gene matches: 8. CDR3 sequence reads: CASSPRASGRDEQFF. The CDR3 DNA reads as TGCGCCAGCAGCCCCAGGGCTAGCGGGAGGGACGAGCAGTTCTTC.

This clonotype was picked up a small number of times. The rearrangement uses TRBV5-1 and TRBJ1-4, with 8 bases identical to TRBD1. This CDR3 has 14 amino acids. Germline values: CDR1 SGHRS, CDR2 YFSETQ. V shed 3 bases and J 7 bases; nucleotides not matched to a gene: 5. CDR3 loop: CASSSGQGPEKLFF. The CDR3, as DNA: TGCGCCAGCAGCTCCGGACAGGGACCTGAAAAACTGTTTTTT.

This clonotype was found many times. The chain links TRBV12-3 or TRBV12-4 to TRBJ2-1, with D perhaps matching TRBD2 (6 bases). The V end was cut by 5 bases, the J end by 15 bases, with 17 bases between. CDR3 length equals 12 residues. CDR3 loop: CASSPTRFRLFF. The CDR3 bases are TGTGCCAGCAGTCCGACTAGATTTAGGCTGTTCTTC.

This clonotype was counted many times. The rearrangement links TRBV27 to TRBJ2-7; 12 bases are shared with TRBD1. CDR1 and CDR2 from the germline V gene are MNHEY and SMNVEV (reference sequence). Trimming cost V 5 bases and J 5 bases; bases outside gene matches: 13. There are 17 residues in the CDR3. The CDR3 reads CASSAHQPGTGGNEQYF. The CDR3 bases are TGTGCCAGCAGTGCCCATCAACCCGGGACAGGGGGCAACGAGCAGTACTTC.